Listed below are T cell receptor beta chains from one sample, sequenced in a study of blood T cell repertoires in COVID-19. Profiled with immunoSEQ multiplex PCR; TCRdb holds only in-frame clones, not every one. The sample has approximately 150,000 clones; about 87% are singletons. The source material was peripheral blood. All receptors derive from a human donor in a cohort sampled during active COVID-19. Both conserved end residues are part of each CDR3. D genes are given only for firm matches. Clone size appears in some rows only: once, few, many, or a class for an expanded clone.

j_call: TRBJ1-5
d_call: -
clone_size: -
v_call: TRBV29-1
cdr3_nt: TGCAGCGTTGCCGAGAATAGCAATCAGCCCCAGCATTTT
cdr3_aa: CSVAENSNQPQHF

j_call: TRBJ1-1
d_call: -
clone_size: -
v_call: TRBV2
cdr3_nt: TGTGCCAGCCGTCCTGGGCTGGGTCTTTTAAACACTGAAGCTTTCTTT
cdr3_aa: CASRPGLGLLNTEAFF

j_call: TRBJ2-6
d_call: TRBD1
clone_size: once
v_call: TRBV19
cdr3_nt: TGTGCCAGTAGTGTACAGGGGGTTGGGGCCAACGTCCTGACTTTC
cdr3_aa: CASSVQGVGANVLTF

j_call: TRBJ2-7
d_call: TRBD1
clone_size: -
v_call: TRBV7-6
cdr3_nt: TGTGCCAGCAGCTTAGCCTTCGGGACAGATTCCTACGAGCAGTACTTC
cdr3_aa: CASSLAFGTDSYEQYF

j_call: TRBJ1-6
d_call: TRBD1
clone_size: -
v_call: TRBV19
cdr3_nt: TGTGCCAGTAGTATAGTGAAGGGGGCGAATTCACCCCTCCACTTT
cdr3_aa: CASSIVKGANSPLHF

j_call: TRBJ2-6
d_call: -
clone_size: once
v_call: TRBV11-2
cdr3_nt: TGTGCCAGCAGCGTATTCTCTGGGGCCAACGTCCTGACTTTC
cdr3_aa: CASSVFSGANVLTF

j_call: TRBJ2-1
d_call: -
clone_size: -
v_call: TRBV5-1
cdr3_nt: TGCGCCAGCAGCCCTGGGGCCTCCCGCTCCTACAATGAGCAGTTCTTC
cdr3_aa: CASSPGASRSYNEQFF

j_call: TRBJ1-3
d_call: -
clone_size: once
v_call: TRBV27
cdr3_nt: TGTGCCAGCAGTTTATCGCGGGGAAACACCATATATTTT
cdr3_aa: CASSLSRGNTIYF

j_call: TRBJ1-1
d_call: TRBD1
clone_size: -
v_call: TRBV11-3
cdr3_nt: TGTGCCAGCAGCTCAAGACAGGGGGAAAACACTGAAGCTTTCTTT
cdr3_aa: CASSSRQGENTEAFF

j_call: TRBJ1-3
d_call: -
clone_size: -
v_call: TRBV19
cdr3_nt: TGTGCCAGTAGTATATCAAGCACAAGGAGCTCTGGAAACACCATATATTTT
cdr3_aa: CASSISSTRSSGNTIYF

j_call: TRBJ2-1
d_call: TRBD1
clone_size: -
v_call: TRBV3-1/TRBV3-2
cdr3_nt: TGTGCCAGCAGCCAAGATGAGTTCCGGACAGGGCAGTTCTTC
cdr3_aa: CASSQDEFRTGQFF

j_call: TRBJ2-2
d_call: TRBD2
clone_size: few
v_call: TRBV5-4
cdr3_nt: TGTGCCAGCAGCGTTCGGACTAGCGGACCAACCGGGGAGCTGTTTTTT
cdr3_aa: CASSVRTSGPTGELFF

j_call: TRBJ2-4
d_call: TRBD2
clone_size: -
v_call: TRBV2
cdr3_nt: TGTGCCAGCAGTGAACGGGGACGACTAGCGGGGGCCTCGTTAGCCAAAAACATTCAGTACTTC
cdr3_aa: CASSERGRLAGASLAKNIQYF

j_call: TRBJ1-6
d_call: TRBD1
clone_size: -
v_call: TRBV2
cdr3_nt: TGTGCCAGCACCATGACAGGGGGGAATTCACCCCTCCACTTT
cdr3_aa: CASTMTGGNSPLHF

j_call: TRBJ2-3
d_call: -
clone_size: -
v_call: TRBV18
cdr3_nt: TGTGCCAGCTCACCAACAGGCCAGGATACGCAGTATTTT
cdr3_aa: CASSPTGQDTQYF

j_call: TRBJ2-7
d_call: -
clone_size: once
v_call: TRBV5-6
cdr3_nt: TGTGCCAGCAGCTTCGTGGCAGGGGATTACGAGCAGTACTTC
cdr3_aa: CASSFVAGDYEQYF

j_call: TRBJ2-2
d_call: -
clone_size: -
v_call: TRBV11-2
cdr3_nt: TGTGCCAGCAGCTTAAGTGAGTCGCCGGGGGTTGGCGCCGGGGAGCTGTTTTTT
cdr3_aa: CASSLSESPGVGAGELFF

j_call: TRBJ2-7
d_call: TRBD1
clone_size: -
v_call: TRBV3-1/TRBV3-2
cdr3_nt: TGTGCCAGCAGCCAATTTGGGACAGGTGAGCAGTACTTC
cdr3_aa: CASSQFGTGEQYF

j_call: TRBJ1-2
d_call: TRBD1
clone_size: -
v_call: TRBV9
cdr3_nt: TGTGCCAGCACCTCCCTCGAGGGACAGGGGGCTACAAAACGGGGCTACACCTTC
cdr3_aa: CASTSLEGQGATKRGYTF

j_call: TRBJ2-7
d_call: TRBD1
clone_size: -
v_call: TRBV11-2
cdr3_nt: TGTGCCAGCAGCCCCGGGACAGGGATTCGGTACGAGCAGTACTTC
cdr3_aa: CASSPGTGIRYEQYF

j_call: TRBJ2-7
d_call: TRBD2
clone_size: few
v_call: TRBV4-2
cdr3_nt: TGTGCCAGCAGCCAAGATTGGACTAGCTTTCTCTACGAGCAGTACTTC
cdr3_aa: CASSQDWTSFLYEQYF

j_call: TRBJ1-2
d_call: TRBD1
clone_size: few
v_call: TRBV14
cdr3_nt: TGTGCCAGCAGCCAATACCCGGGACAGGGGTATGGCTACACCTTC
cdr3_aa: CASSQYPGQGYGYTF

j_call: TRBJ1-2
d_call: TRBD1
clone_size: -
v_call: TRBV5-4
cdr3_nt: TGTGCCAGCACGGGCCAAACAGGGGGCAACTATGGCTACACCTTC
cdr3_aa: CASTGQTGGNYGYTF

j_call: TRBJ1-1
d_call: TRBD1
clone_size: few
v_call: TRBV6-2/TRBV6-3
cdr3_nt: TGTGCCAGCAGTCGAACACGGACAGGCCCTGAAGCTTTCTTT
cdr3_aa: CASSRTRTGPEAFF

j_call: TRBJ2-7
d_call: -
clone_size: -
v_call: TRBV7-6
cdr3_nt: TGTGCCAGCAGCTTAGAGCCGGTCTCCTACGAGCAGTACTTC
cdr3_aa: CASSLEPVSYEQYF

j_call: TRBJ2-2
d_call: -
clone_size: -
v_call: TRBV9
cdr3_nt: TGTGCCAGCAGCGTAGCCGGAGTGGACACCGGGGAGCTGTTTTTT
cdr3_aa: CASSVAGVDTGELFF

j_call: TRBJ1-6
d_call: -
clone_size: once
v_call: TRBV2
cdr3_nt: TGTGCCAGCAGTGAAGACGGGTTTTCACCCCTCCACTTT
cdr3_aa: CASSEDGFSPLHF

j_call: TRBJ1-1
d_call: -
clone_size: -
v_call: TRBV6-5
cdr3_nt: TGTGCCAGCAGTTACGGAGGAATGAACACTGAAGCTTTCTTT
cdr3_aa: CASSYGGMNTEAFF

j_call: TRBJ2-7
d_call: TRBD2
clone_size: -
v_call: TRBV29-1
cdr3_nt: TGCAGCGTTGAAGGACTAGCGGGAGACGAGCAGTACTTC
cdr3_aa: CSVEGLAGDEQYF

j_call: TRBJ1-3
d_call: -
clone_size: -
v_call: TRBV18
cdr3_nt: TGTGCCAGCTCACCCCCCGGAGGCTCTGGAAACACCATATATTTT
cdr3_aa: CASSPPGGSGNTIYF

j_call: TRBJ2-5
d_call: TRBD1
clone_size: few
v_call: TRBV6-1
cdr3_nt: TGTGCCAGCAGTGAGACAGGGGGCAGGGAGACCCAGTACTTC
cdr3_aa: CASSETGGRETQYF

j_call: TRBJ2-2
d_call: -
clone_size: -
v_call: TRBV6-2/TRBV6-3
cdr3_nt: TGTGCCAGCAGTTCTACCTCGCCCGGGGAGCTGTTTTTT
cdr3_aa: CASSSTSPGELFF

j_call: TRBJ1-2
d_call: -
clone_size: -
v_call: TRBV2
cdr3_nt: TGTGCCAGCGGCCGGGGAGGTTATGGCTACACCTTC
cdr3_aa: CASGRGGYGYTF

j_call: TRBJ2-5
d_call: -
clone_size: -
v_call: TRBV5-5
cdr3_nt: TGTGCCAGCAGCACCTCCAGGGGGGCGGGGGAGACCCAGTACTTC
cdr3_aa: CASSTSRGAGETQYF

j_call: TRBJ1-2
d_call: -
clone_size: -
v_call: TRBV15
cdr3_nt: TGTGCCACCAGCAGAGAGGGCGGGGGGTATGGCTACACCTTC
cdr3_aa: CATSREGGGYGYTF

j_call: TRBJ1-3
d_call: TRBD1
clone_size: -
v_call: TRBV7-9
cdr3_nt: TGTGCCAGCAGGCCCCGGGACAGGGAGAGTGGAAACACCATATATTTT
cdr3_aa: CASRPRDRESGNTIYF

j_call: TRBJ1-1
d_call: -
clone_size: -
v_call: TRBV11-3
cdr3_nt: TGTGCCAGCAGCTTAGGCGGGGCCGAGAACACTGAAGCTTTCTTT
cdr3_aa: CASSLGGAENTEAFF

j_call: TRBJ2-1
d_call: TRBD1
clone_size: -
v_call: TRBV6-5
cdr3_nt: TGTGCCAGCGGGAGACAGGGTTACAATGAGCAGTTCTTC
cdr3_aa: CASGRQGYNEQFF

j_call: TRBJ1-6
d_call: -
clone_size: -
v_call: TRBV5-1
cdr3_nt: TGCGCCAGCAGCTTGGAAGGGGGGGTAGGCTCACCCCTCCACTTT
cdr3_aa: CASSLEGGVGSPLHF

j_call: TRBJ1-2
d_call: -
clone_size: -
v_call: TRBV7-8
cdr3_nt: TGTGCCAGCAGCTTAAATCGGGGTGAGGATGGCTACACCTTC
cdr3_aa: CASSLNRGEDGYTF

j_call: TRBJ2-1
d_call: TRBD1
clone_size: -
v_call: TRBV4-3
cdr3_nt: TGCGCCAGCAGCCATAACCCGGGACAGGGGGCCTACAATGAGCAGTTCTTC
cdr3_aa: CASSHNPGQGAYNEQFF

j_call: TRBJ1-5
d_call: -
clone_size: once
v_call: TRBV10-3
cdr3_nt: TGTGCCATCAGTGGCGGGAGCAATCAGCCCCAGCATTTT
cdr3_aa: CAISGGSNQPQHF

j_call: TRBJ2-5
d_call: -
clone_size: -
v_call: TRBV5-1
cdr3_nt: TGCGCCAGCAGCTTGGCGATATCGAAGTTCGGGGAGACCCAGTACTTC
cdr3_aa: CASSLAISKFGETQYF

j_call: TRBJ1-1
d_call: TRBD1
clone_size: -
v_call: TRBV29-1
cdr3_nt: TGCAGCCCGACGACAGGGCCGAACACTGAAGCTTTCTTT
cdr3_aa: CSPTTGPNTEAFF

j_call: TRBJ1-4
d_call: -
clone_size: -
v_call: TRBV7-3
cdr3_nt: TGTGCCAGCAGCTTCAGATACGGGGGGGCCACCACTAATGAAAAACTGTTTTTT
cdr3_aa: CASSFRYGGATTNEKLFF

j_call: TRBJ2-6
d_call: -
clone_size: -
v_call: TRBV3-1/TRBV3-2
cdr3_nt: TGTGCCAGCAGCCAAGATCCCCTGACAGTCCTCTCTGGGGCCAACGTCCTGACTTTC
cdr3_aa: CASSQDPLTVLSGANVLTF

j_call: TRBJ1-6
d_call: -
clone_size: -
v_call: TRBV4-2
cdr3_nt: TGTGCCAGCAGCCAAGAGGGGCCCCTCCGGAGTTCACCCCTCCACTTT
cdr3_aa: CASSQEGPLRSSPLHF

j_call: TRBJ1-1
d_call: -
clone_size: -
v_call: TRBV7-3
cdr3_nt: TGTGCCAGCAGCGACGGGGTGAATACTGAAGCTTTCTTT
cdr3_aa: CASSDGVNTEAFF

j_call: TRBJ2-5
d_call: TRBD1
clone_size: -
v_call: TRBV9
cdr3_nt: TGTGCCAGCAGCACAGGGGTCGGTGTTGGAGAGACCCAGTACTTC
cdr3_aa: CASSTGVGVGETQYF

j_call: TRBJ1-1
d_call: -
clone_size: -
v_call: TRBV5-1
cdr3_nt: TGCGCCAGCAGCTTGGGTGGGGGGTGGTACACTGAAGCTTTCTTT
cdr3_aa: CASSLGGGWYTEAFF

j_call: TRBJ2-7
d_call: TRBD1
clone_size: -
v_call: TRBV19
cdr3_nt: TGTGCCAGTAGTATCTTACCGGGACAGGGTTCCTACGAGCAGTACTTC
cdr3_aa: CASSILPGQGSYEQYF

j_call: TRBJ2-3
d_call: -
clone_size: -
v_call: TRBV5-6
cdr3_nt: TGTGCCAGCAGCCAAACAGATACGCAGTATTTT
cdr3_aa: CASSQTDTQYF

j_call: TRBJ2-1
d_call: -
clone_size: -
v_call: TRBV3-1/TRBV3-2
cdr3_nt: TGTGCCAGCAGCCAAGTAACAGGGATTAATGAGCAGTTCTTC
cdr3_aa: CASSQVTGINEQFF